The 28 T cell receptor beta chains in this list originate from one sample, sequenced in a study of beta chain features in type 1 diabetes. Study-wide findings and caveats: Within each of all four CD4+ subsets, Type 1 diabetes patients had TCRB CDR3s that were moderately but significantly shorter.

The study reverse transcribed the entire isolated RNA, so it sequenced expressed TCRB transcripts. The assay was immunoSEQ multiplex PCR, and TCRdb's table has in-frame clones only and misses some. The sample lists roughly 290,000 clones, over 14% seen once, with about 0.014% in the top ten. No antigen is known for these receptors. The sample consisted of naive CD4+ T cells from blood. The source is a man aged 18-30 years with type 1 diabetes.

The gene calls are TRBV15 and TRBJ1-3; 8 nucleotides agree with TRBD1. CDR1 LNHNV and CDR2 YYDKDF come from the germline V gene (reference sequence). This CDR3 contains 13 residues. V shed 7 bases and J 7 bases; nucleotides not matched to a gene: 6. CDR3 in amino acids: CATTTGVWNTIYF. The CDR3 DNA sequence: TGTGCCACCACGACAGGGGTTTGGAACACCATATATTTT. Filled out from reference TRBV15 and TRBJ1-3, the complete variable domain reads DAMVIQNPRYQVTQFGKPVTLSCSQTLNHNVMYWYQQKSSQAPKLLFHYYDKDFNNEADTPDNFQSRRPNTSFCFLDIRSPGLGDTAMYLCATTTGVWNTIYFGEGSWLTVV.

The chain is built from TRBV7-9 and TRBJ2-7; D perhaps matches TRBD1 (5 bases). The germline V gene has CDR1 SEHNR and CDR2 FQNEAQ (reference sequence). Trimming took off 8 bases at V and 1 base at J, with 9 bases between the two ends. The CDR3 covers 12 residues. The CDR3 spells CASEQDSYEQYF. The CDR3 nucleotides are TGTGCCAGCGAACAGGATTCCTACGAGCAGTACTTC. The full variable domain, its missing parts supplied by reference TRBV7-9 and TRBJ2-7, is DTGVSQNPRHKITKRGQNVTFRCDPISEHNRLYWYRQTLGQGPEFLTYFQNEAQLEKSRLLSDRFSAERPKGSFSTLEIQRTEQGDSAMYLCASEQDSYEQYFGPGTRLTVT.

V and J are TRBV9 and TRBJ1-2; a possible D gene is TRBD1 (5 bases). V was cut by 0 bases and J by 4 bases, with 13 bases left in between. Germline V CDR1 and CDR2: SGDLS, YYNGEE. CDR3 length equals 15 residues. The CDR3 sequence: CASSVDTGVGYGYTF. CDR3 bases: TGTGCCAGCAGCGTAGATACGGGGGTGGGCTATGGCTACACCTTC.

This clone was seen only a few times. The chain combines TRBV6-6 with TRBJ1-5; 7 positions agree with TRBD1. The V gene end was trimmed by 0 bases and the J gene end by 2 bases; junction bases not matched to a gene: 4. In germline, CDR1 is MNHNY, CDR2 SVGAGI (reference sequence). The CDR3 spans 16 residues. CDR3 bases: TGTGCCAGCAGTTACTCGTACAGGGGACGCAATCAGCCCCAGCATTTT. It codes for CASSYSYRGRNQPQHF.

The V and J genes are TRBV27 and TRBJ2-5, with TRBD2 matching 9 bases. J was trimmed by 5 bases and V by 5 bases; bases with no gene match: 6. This CDR3 has 14 residues. The V gene's germline CDR1 is MNHEY and CDR2 SMNVEV (reference sequence). CDR3 coding DNA: TGTGCCAGCAGTAGGGGGCGGGGGGGTGAGACCCAGTACTTC. The encoded protein is CASSRGRGGETQYF.

This sequence joins TRBV28 and TRBJ2-2, with 7 bases matching TRBD1. The CDR3 loop spans 14 amino acids. CDR1 MDHEN and CDR2 SYDVKM come from the germline V gene. Trimming took 7 bases from V and 3 from J; bases not matched to a gene: 5. CDR3 residues: CASTLGGHTGELFF. The DNA of the CDR3 is TGTGCCAGCACCCTAGGGGGCCACACCGGGGAGCTGTTTTTT.

V usage is TRBV11-2 and J usage is TRBJ2-5; TRBD2 might be the D (5 bases). Trimming removed 5 bases at V and 5 bases at J, with 21 bases between. CDR1 and CDR2 from the germline V gene are SGHAT and FQNNGV. The CDR3 is 16 residues long. The CDR3 here is CASSPGLLGIEETQYF. The CDR3 DNA follows: TGTGCCAGCAGCCCAGGACTCCTAGGGATCGAGGAGACCCAGTACTTC.

The rearrangement uses TRBV2 and TRBJ1-1; TRBD1 is a possible D gene (5 bases). This CDR3 contains 15 residues. CDR1 and CDR2 from the germline V gene are SNHLY and FYNNEI. The V and J ends lost 2 bases and 0 bases respectively, with 10 bases between them. The chain's CDR3 is CASSEQGSMNTEAFF. The CDR3 DNA reads TGTGCCAGCAGTGAACAGGGATCGATGAACACTGAAGCTTTCTTT.

This clone came up a few times. V is TRBV2 and J is TRBJ1-2; TRBD1 agrees at 7 bases. The CDR3 is made up of 12 amino acids. Germline CDR1 SNHLY, CDR2 FYNNEI. The junction had 2 bases not matched to a gene; V was cut back by 8 bases and J by 2 bases. The CDR3 here is CASEDRNYGYTF. CDR3 nucleotide sequence: TGTGCCAGCGAGGACAGGAACTATGGCTACACCTTC.

The gene calls are TRBV5-1 and TRBJ2-1; TRBD2 agrees at 9 bases. The CDR3 has 14 amino acids. The trim removed 4 bases at V and 3 bases at J, leaving 2 bases unmatched. Germline loops: CDR1 SGHRS, CDR2 YFSETQ. The CDR3 DNA is TGCGCCAGCAGCCAGACTAGCGGCTACAATGAGCAGTTCTTC. It codes for CASSQTSGYNEQFF.

This clone was seen more than once but under ten times. This chain joins TRBV28 and TRBJ2-7; D remains ambiguous. V dropped 5 bases and J dropped 4 bases, with 15 bases sitting between them. In germline, CDR1 is MDHEN, CDR2 SYDVKM. The length of the CDR3 is 14 residues. The CDR3: CASSLPGSAYEQYF. The CDR3 DNA sequence: TGTGCCAGCAGTCTCCCGGGTTCGGCGTACGAGCAGTACTTC.

In nucleotides, the CDR3 is TGCGCCAGCAGGCCAGGGGGCTTCAACGAGCAGTACTTC. It codes for CASRPGGFNEQYF. J is TRBJ2-7 and V is TRBV5-1, with 8 bases matching TRBD1. V trimming: 5 bases; J trimming: 5 bases; junction bases outside the gene matches: 6. Germline CDR1 reads SGHRS; CDR2 reads YFSETQ. The CDR3 is made up of 13 amino acids.

The chain combines TRBV15 with TRBJ1-6; D is ambiguous. Germline CDR1 reads LNHNV; CDR2 reads YYDKDF (reference sequence). Trimming left V 0 bases short and J 5 bases short, with 8 bases between. The length of the CDR3 is 15 residues. The CDR3 region has the DNA TGTGCCACCAGCAGAGATGTGGGCGATAATTCACCCCTCCACTTT. This sequence encodes CATSRDVGDNSPLHF. The entire variable domain, with the rest obtained from reference TRBV15 and TRBJ1-6, is as follows: DAMVIQNPRYQVTQFGKPVTLSCSQTLNHNVMYWYQQKSSQAPKLLFHYYDKDFNNEADTPDNFQSRRPNTSFCFLDIRSPGLGDTAMYLCATSRDVGDNSPLHFGNGTRLTVT.

The chain employs TRBV6-1 and TRBJ2-3, with D perhaps TRBD1 (6 bases). CDR1 and CDR2 (germline): MNHNS, SASEGT. This CDR3 has 13 residues. Trimming removed 6 bases from V and 0 bases from J, with 7 bases in between. CDR3 sequence: CASRGGSTDTQYF. The CDR3, as DNA: TGTGCCAGCAGAGGGGGTAGCACAGATACGCAGTATTTT.

V is TRBV18 and J is TRBJ2-2; maybe TRBD2 (5 bases). V was cut by 4 bases and J by 3 bases, with 12 bases left in between. Looked up from germline, CDR1 is KGHSH and CDR2 is LQKENI. The length of the CDR3 is 15 residues. CDR3 sequence: CASSHGLSDTGELFF. The CDR3 DNA reads TGTGCCAGCTCACACGGACTCTCGGACACCGGGGAGCTGTTTTTT.

This clone was recorded a few times. V usage is TRBV29-1 and J usage is TRBJ2-1, with a weak D call TRBD2 (5 bases). The V end was cut by 3 bases, the J end by 8 bases, with 8 bases between. CDR1 and CDR2 (germline): SQVTM, ANQGSEA. This CDR3 spans 11 amino acids. CDR3 in amino acids: CSVDQDYEQFF. The CDR3, as DNA: TGCAGCGTTGATCAGGACTATGAGCAGTTCTTC.

The sample holds a few counts of this clone. This chain uses TRBV5-6 with TRBJ1-2, with 7 nucleotides matching TRBD1. V was clipped by 3 bases and J by 4 bases; unmatched bases: 6. Germline CDR1 is SGHDT and CDR2 is YYEEEE. The CDR3 loop spans 14 amino acids. The CDR3: CASSSIDRAYGYTF. For the CDR3, the DNA is TGTGCCAGCAGCTCCATTGACAGGGCCTATGGCTACACCTTC.

This clone was seen only a few times. V and J are TRBV7-8 and TRBJ2-7; 7 bases are a match to TRBD1. The germline CDR1 and CDR2 sequences are SGHVS and FQNEAQ. The trim removed 7 bases at V and 2 bases at J, leaving 8 bases unmatched. There are 14 residues in the CDR3. DNA for the CDR3: TGTGCCAGCACCTTGACAGGGAATACCTACGAGCAGTACTTC. Translation gives CASTLTGNTYEQYF.

This clone turned up a few times. The J gene is TRBJ2-5, the V gene TRBV2; unclear D gene. Looked up from germline, CDR1 is SNHLY and CDR2 is FYNNEI. This CDR3 is 13 amino acids long. V lost 4 bases and J 1 base, leaving 7 bases between the germline ends. This chain's CDR3 is CASSGYSQETQYF. The CDR3 DNA follows: TGTGCCAGCAGTGGATACAGCCAAGAGACCCAGTACTTC.

The chain links TRBV5-4 to TRBJ2-7, with 11 bases that match TRBD2. The CDR3 sequence is 15 residues long. Germline V gives CDR1 SGHNT, CDR2 YYREEE (reference sequence). J was trimmed by 4 bases and V by 4 bases; bases with no gene match: 7. The CDR3 bases are TGTGCCAGCAGCCCCGGGACTAGCGGCCTATACGAGCAGTACTTC. As protein: CASSPGTSGLYEQYF.

The V and J genes are TRBV7-9 and TRBJ2-7, with D possibly being TRBD1 (5 bases). Per germline, CDR1 SEHNR and CDR2 FQNEAQ (reference sequence). Trimming removed 3 bases at V and 0 bases at J, with 12 bases between. The CDR3 runs 15 residues. The CDR3 DNA reads as TGTGCCAGCAGCTTCAGGGCTACGAGCTCCTACGAGCAGTACTTC. Translating gives CASSFRATSSYEQYF.

The genes are TRBV7-6 and TRBJ2-1, with unresolved D. Trimming removed 1 base from V and 4 bases from J, with 11 bases in between. CDR3 length: 15 residues. CDR1 is SGHVS and CDR2 is FNYEAQ in the germline V gene. This CDR3 is CASSLGGLNYNEQFF. CDR3 in DNA: TGTGCCAGCAGCTTAGGAGGTTTAAATTACAATGAGCAGTTCTTC.

This clone was seen more than once but under ten times. The chain couples TRBV5-1 to TRBJ2-5; a possible D gene is TRBD2 (5 bases). Trimming stripped 4 bases from V and 5 bases from J, with 12 bases between. Germline loops: CDR1 SGHRS, CDR2 YFSETQ. CDR3 length: 13 amino acids. The CDR3 sequence is CASSPSRRETQYF. The CDR3 DNA sequence: TGCGCCAGCAGCCCGTCAAGGAGGGAGACCCAGTACTTC.

This clone was detected only a few times. V usage is TRBV7-2 and J usage is TRBJ2-3; 11 nucleotides match TRBD2. Germline V gives CDR1 SGHTA, CDR2 FQGNSA. V was clipped by 1 base and J by 2 bases; unmatched bases: 2. This CDR3 is 16 amino acids long. The CDR3 DNA follows: TGTGCCAGCAGCTTAGGACTAGCGGGGAACACAGATACGCAGTATTTT. Protein product: CASSLGLAGNTDTQYF.

This clone was recorded a few times. The J gene is TRBJ2-7, the V gene TRBV10-3; a weak D match, TRBD1 (7 bases). V was cut by 10 bases and J by 3 bases, with 13 bases left in between. The CDR3 sequence is 12 residues long. From germline, CDR1 is ENHRY and CDR2 SYGVKD. The CDR3 loop is CANRGDSYEQYF. CDR3 nucleotides: TGTGCCAATAGGGGGGACAGCTACGAGCAGTACTTC.

This chain connects TRBV30 to TRBJ2-1, with D perhaps TRBD2 (5 bases). This CDR3 has 14 residues. Germline CDR1 GTSNPN, CDR2 SVGIG (reference sequence). V was cut by 0 bases and J by 1 base, with 7 bases left in between. The CDR3 sequence: CAWSVRGSYNEQFF. DNA of the CDR3: TGTGCCTGGAGTGTACGGGGTTCCTACAATGAGCAGTTCTTC.

There are a few counts of this clone. This sequence joins TRBV18 and TRBJ2-3; 7 nucleotides align to TRBD1. The CDR3 runs to 15 residues. Trimming cost V 3 bases and J 0 bases; bases outside gene matches: 3. CDR1 KGHSH and CDR2 LQKENI come from the germline V gene. The CDR3 sequence: CASSPGQISTDTQYF. Written as DNA, the CDR3 is TGTGCCAGCTCACCGGGACAGATAAGCACAGATACGCAGTATTTT. Full variable domain (outside the CDR3, taken from reference TRBV18 and TRBJ2-3): NAGVMQNPRHLVRRRGQEARLRCSPMKGHSHVYWYRQLPEEGLKFMVYLQKENIIDESGMPKERFSAEFPKEGPSILRIQQVVRGDSAAYFCASSPGQISTDTQYFGPGTRLTVL.

The chain combines TRBV14 with TRBJ2-7; 7 bases are shared with TRBD1. The germline V gene has CDR1 SGHDN and CDR2 FVKESK. The CDR3 contains 14 residues. Losses at the gene ends were 4 bases for V and 3 bases for J; bases not matched to a gene: 6. CDR3: CASSRDRLLYEQYF. The CDR3, as DNA: TGTGCCAGCAGCCGGGACAGATTACTCTACGAGCAGTACTTC.